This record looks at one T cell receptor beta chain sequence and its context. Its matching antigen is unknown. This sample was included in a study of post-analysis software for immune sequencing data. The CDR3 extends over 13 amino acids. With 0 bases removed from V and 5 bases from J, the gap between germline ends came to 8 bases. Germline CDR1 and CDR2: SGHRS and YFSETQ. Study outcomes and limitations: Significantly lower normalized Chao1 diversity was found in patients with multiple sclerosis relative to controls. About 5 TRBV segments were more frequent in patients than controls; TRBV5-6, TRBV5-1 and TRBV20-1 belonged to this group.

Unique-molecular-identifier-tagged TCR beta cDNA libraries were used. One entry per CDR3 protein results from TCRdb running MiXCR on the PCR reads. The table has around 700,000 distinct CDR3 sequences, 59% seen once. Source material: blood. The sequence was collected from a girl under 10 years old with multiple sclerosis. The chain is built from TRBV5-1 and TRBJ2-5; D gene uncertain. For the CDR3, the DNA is TGCGCCAGCAGCTTGGATCATAAGGAGACCCAGTACTTC. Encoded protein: CASSLDHKETQYF.